These 30 T cell receptor beta chains share one sample of origin, sequenced in a study of post-analysis software for immune sequencing data. Built from TCR beta cDNA, the libraries had unique molecular identifiers in them. MiXCR, run by TCRdb on the PCR reads, gives a single entry per CDR3 protein. Among 750,000 to 950,000 distinct CDR3 sequences listed, around 42% were seen once. Overall study results and limits: A few TRBV segments (TRBV5-6, TRBV5-1 and TRBV20-1 among them) occurred more frequently in patients than in controls.

Their antigen targets remain unknown. The sequenced sample was blood. All receptors come from a girl aged 5 to 17 with multiple sclerosis.

The rearrangement uses TRBV5-1 and TRBJ2-4; 13 bases line up with TRBD2. The germline gives CDR1 SGHRS, CDR2 YFSETQ. V lost 5 bases to trimming and J lost 13 bases; unmatched junction nucleotides: 18. CDR3 size: 17 residues. In nucleotides, the CDR3 is TGCGCCAGCAGTTGGACACTAGATCGACTAGCGGGAGGAGCGCAGTACTTC. This codes for CASSWTLDRLAGGAQYF.

This clonotype has ten or more counts. The chain uses TRBV24-1 and TRBJ2-5, with D perhaps TRBD2 (8 bases). The CDR3 is 15 amino acids. With 6 bases removed from V and 2 bases from J, the gap between germline ends came to 15 bases. Germline V lookup: CDR1 KGHDR, CDR2 SFDVKD. The CDR3 nucleotides are TGTGCCACCAGTCAGGGACAGCGGGGGCAAGAGACCCAGTACTTC. Protein product: CATSQGQRGQETQYF.

The chain combines TRBV7-8 with TRBJ2-1, with D possibly being TRBD2 (6 bases). Trimming cost V 5 bases and J 7 bases, with 21 bases left between them. Germline V gives CDR1 SGHVS, CDR2 FQNEAQ. The CDR3 is made up of 16 amino acids. As DNA, the CDR3 is TGTGCCAGCAGCCCCTGGGACTCCCCTATTACGAATGAGCAGTTCTTC. This sequence encodes CASSPWDSPITNEQFF.

This rearrangement joins TRBV27 to TRBJ1-2; 7 bases agree with TRBD1. V lost 5 bases to trimming and J lost 6 bases; unmatched junction nucleotides: 6. From germline, CDR1 is MNHEY and CDR2 SMNVEV (reference sequence). The CDR3 runs to 13 residues. In DNA, the CDR3 is TGTGCCAGCAGTCCAAACAGGGGTAATGGCTACACCTTC. Amino acids: CASSPNRGNGYTF.

This rearrangement joins TRBV2 to TRBJ2-3; TRBD1 matches at 12 bases. This CDR3 has 17 residues. Germline values: CDR1 SNHLY, CDR2 FYNNEI. Unmatched junction bases numbered 10, after V lost 6 bases and J lost 3 bases. The CDR3: CASSAGQGARETDTQYF. CDR3 nucleotides: TGTGCCAGCAGCGCGGGACAGGGGGCGCGGGAGACAGATACGCAGTATTTT.

The rearrangement links TRBV6-6 to TRBJ1-2, with a possible D match to TRBD1 (5 bases). Per the germline V gene, CDR1 is MNHNY and CDR2 is SVGAGI (reference sequence). The CDR3 totals 12 residues. Trimming removed 6 bases from V and 8 bases from J, with 13 bases in between. Written as DNA, the CDR3 is TGTGCCAGCAGGGCACTTCAGGGCGGCTACACCTTC. Its protein product is CASRALQGGYTF.

The CDR3: CSVVQNTGELFF. The CDR3 bases are TGCAGCGTTGTCCAGAACACCGGGGAGCTGTTTTTT. The rearrangement links TRBV29-1 to TRBJ2-2; no definite D call. V was trimmed by 4 bases and J by 1 base, leaving 4 bases between them. Germline CDR1 reads SQVTM; CDR2 reads ANQGSEA. This CDR3 contains 12 residues.

The gene calls are TRBV13 and TRBJ2-7; D is ambiguous. V was cut by 5 bases and J by 1 base, with 9 bases left in between. Germline CDR1 reads PRHDT; CDR2 reads FYEKMQ (reference sequence). CDR3 size: 13 residues. The CDR3, as DNA: TGTGCCAGCAGCCCCGAAAGGTCCTACGAGCAGTACTTC. Amino acid sequence: CASSPERSYEQYF.

V gene TRBV6-2 or TRBV6-3 combines with J gene TRBJ2-7; 11 nucleotides match TRBD2. Germline assignment: CDR1 MNHEY and CDR2 SVGEGT. The V and J ends lost 0 bases and 1 base, in that order; junction bases with no gene match: 2. The CDR3 totals 16 residues. CDR3 DNA: TGTGCCAGCAGTTACTCGGGACTAGCGGCGTCCTACGAGCAGTACTTC. Protein product: CASSYSGLAASYEQYF.

The V and J genes are TRBV20-1 and TRBJ2-1; 10 bases map to TRBD2. Germline V gene data show CDR1 as DFQATT and CDR2 as SNEGSKA (reference sequence). This CDR3 contains 15 residues. The CDR3 loop is CRPYFSSGSPNEQFF. DNA for the CDR3: TGCAGACCCTACTTCTCTAGCGGGAGTCCGAATGAGCAGTTCTTC.

This clonotype was recorded a few times. The rearrangement uses TRBV5-6 and TRBJ2-3, with D possibly being TRBD2 (5 bases). CDR1 is SGHDT, CDR2 YYEEEE, per germline. V dropped 4 bases and J dropped 0 bases, with 15 bases sitting between them. This CDR3 is 16 amino acids long. CDR3 loop: CASSALLGGSTDTQYF. The CDR3, as DNA: TGTGCCAGCAGCGCCCTACTAGGAGGAAGCACAGATACGCAGTATTTT.

This clonotype has more than one count but fewer than ten. Mismatch with germline at one junction end may stem from a read error. This chain joins TRBV20-1 and TRBJ1-2; D ambiguous. The CDR3 consists of 12 residues. Germline CDR1 DFQATT, CDR2 SNEGSKA (reference sequence). The CDR3 loop is CRARAGNYGYTF. The DNA for the CDR3 is TGCAGGGCTAGAGCCGGAAACTATGGCTACACCTTC.

The rearrangement joins TRBV29-1 to TRBJ2-2, with 8 bases matching TRBD1. The CDR3 spans 16 residues. Trimming took 7 bases from V and 6 from J; bases not matched to a gene: 16. Germline CDR1 is SQVTM and CDR2 is ANQGSEA. The CDR3 loop reads CSAQGAGTVLAGELFF. In nucleotides, the CDR3 is TGCAGCGCCCAGGGGGCCGGGACAGTACTAGCCGGGGAGCTGTTTTTT.

The rearrangement links TRBV20-1 to TRBJ2-4; D gene uncertain. The DNA end favors TRBJ2-7, so the J call may be wrong. The CDR3 runs to 15 residues. Germline V gene lookup returns CDR1 DFQATT and CDR2 SNEGSKA (reference sequence). DNA of the CDR3: TGCAGTGCTAGAGCTAGGACCGGGTACCTCTACGAGCAGTACTTC. Translating gives CSARARTGYLYEQYF.

Only a few counts were recorded for this clonotype. The chain joins TRBV7-2 to TRBJ1-2; D is possibly TRBD1 (5 bases). Germline CDR1 SGHTA, CDR2 FQGNSA. This CDR3 has 14 residues. V lost 5 bases to trimming and J lost 4 bases, with 14 bases between them. CDR3: CASSPGTQVYGYTF. In nucleotides, the CDR3 is TGTGCCAGCAGCCCCGGGACTCAAGTCTATGGCTACACCTTC.

This clonotype was seen only a few times. J is TRBJ2-3 and V is TRBV4-3; D is possibly TRBD1 (6 bases). V was trimmed by 1 base and J by 2 bases, leaving 10 bases between them. This CDR3 spans 15 amino acids. The germline gives CDR1 LGHNA, CDR2 YSLEER. The CDR3 nucleotides read TGCGCCAGCAGCCAAGTCTACAGGGACACAGATACGCAGTATTTT. Amino acid sequence: CASSQVYRDTDTQYF.

V usage is TRBV28 and J usage is TRBJ2-5; D not resolved. This CDR3 region has 15 residues. V lost 2 bases to trimming and J lost 5 bases, with 15 bases between them. The germline V gene encodes CDR1 MDHEN and CDR2 SYDVKM. DNA for the CDR3: TGTGCCAGCAGTTTAGCCGGCTGGGATGGGGAGACCCAGTACTTC. It encodes CASSLAGWDGETQYF. Combining the CDR3 with reference TRBV28 and TRBJ2-5 gives the whole variable domain DVKVTQSSRYLVKRTGEKVFLECVQDMDHENMFWYRQDPGLGLRLIYFSYDVKMKEKGDIPEGYSVSREKKERFSLILESASTNQTSMYLCASSLAGWDGETQYFGPGTRLLVL.

This clonotype has only a few counts. The CDR3 nucleotides are TGTGCCACCAGCAGAGATTTGAGGGGCCAGGGGTACGAGCAGTACTTC. Amino acids: CATSRDLRGQGYEQYF. This chain joins TRBV15 and TRBJ2-7, with TRBD1 as a possible D gene (6 bases). V was cut by 0 bases and J by 4 bases, with 16 bases left in between. The CDR3 loop spans 16 amino acids. Per the germline V gene, CDR1 is LNHNV and CDR2 is YYDKDF (reference sequence).

The chain carries TRBV20-1 and TRBJ2-4, with D perhaps being TRBD1 or TRBD2 (5 bases each). V was trimmed by 0 bases and J by 2 bases, leaving 17 bases between them. The germline gives CDR1 DFQATT, CDR2 SNEGSKA (reference sequence). The CDR3 contains 17 residues. DNA of the CDR3: TGCAGTGCTAGAGATCGTGGGGGAATCGGTTCCAAAAACATTCAGTACTTC. Translated, it gives CSARDRGGIGSKNIQYF.

The chain carries TRBV11-3 and TRBJ2-4; no clear D. CDR3 length equals 13 residues. Trimming stripped 6 bases from V and 4 bases from J, with 10 bases between. CDR1 is SGHNT and CDR2 is YENEEA in the germline V gene. Here the CDR3 DNA reads TGTGCCAGCAGTCCAGGATCTAAAAACATTCAGTACTTC. This encodes CASSPGSKNIQYF.

The gene calls are TRBV5-6 and TRBJ2-3; 9 bases are shared with TRBD2. V shed 3 bases, J shed 1 base, and the junction held 12 bases outside the gene matches. The CDR3 is made up of 18 amino acids. CDR1 is SGHDT and CDR2 is YYEEEE in the germline V gene. The CDR3 sequence: CASSYYIPRTSGTDTQYF. CDR3 nucleotide sequence: TGTGCCAGCAGCTACTATATACCGAGGACTAGCGGCACAGATACGCAGTATTTT.

The genes are TRBV7-9 and TRBJ2-1, with 13 positions matching TRBD2. This CDR3 comprises 16 residues. With 2 bases clipped from V and 10 bases from J, the junction kept 8 bases outside the gene matches. CDR1 and CDR2 (germline): SEHNR, FQNEAQ (reference sequence). The CDR3 protein is CASSLQLAGGPGEQFF. The CDR3 region has the DNA TGTGCCAGCAGCTTACAACTAGCGGGAGGGCCAGGAGAGCAGTTCTTC.

In its sample, this clonotype was seen once. The V and J genes are TRBV5-6 and TRBJ1-1; no definite D call. Germline CDR1 SGHDT, CDR2 YYEEEE. There are 14 residues in the CDR3. Trimming pared 1 base from V and 1 base from J, leaving 8 bases between. The CDR3 loop reads CASSLSPGNTEAFF. Here the CDR3 DNA reads TGTGCCAGCAGCTTGTCTCCGGGGAACACTGAAGCTTTCTTT.

The chain couples TRBV13 to TRBJ2-7; the D gene is possibly TRBD2 (5 bases). This CDR3 comprises 14 residues. V gave up 3 bases and J gave up 1 base, with 10 bases separating them. Germline assignment: CDR1 PRHDT and CDR2 FYEKMQ (reference sequence). Here the CDR3 reads CASSFSGVSYEQYF. The CDR3 region has the DNA TGTGCCAGCAGCTTCAGCGGAGTATCCTACGAGCAGTACTTC.

The chain joins TRBV7-9 to TRBJ2-1; D is possibly TRBD1 (5 bases). The CDR3 sequence is 14 residues long. Germline V gene lookup returns CDR1 SEHNR and CDR2 FQNEAQ (reference sequence). Trimming removed 5 bases at V and 4 bases at J, with 12 bases between. As DNA, the CDR3 is TGTGCCAGCAGCCCCTGGACACCTTACAATGAGCAGTTCTTC. This codes for CASSPWTPYNEQFF.

This sequence joins TRBV11-2 and TRBJ2-7; 7 positions agree with TRBD1. Germline loops: CDR1 SGHAT, CDR2 FQNNGV. The junction had 10 bases not matched to a gene; V was cut back by 4 bases and J by 1 base. The CDR3 sequence is 16 residues long. This CDR3 reads CASSSGRDSFSYEQYF. The CDR3 bases are TGTGCCAGCAGCTCTGGCCGGGACAGCTTTTCCTACGAGCAGTACTTC. The variable domain in full, with the rest retrieved from reference TRBV11-2 and TRBJ2-7, is EAGVAQSPRYKIIEKRQSVAFWCNPISGHATLYWYQQILGQGPKLLIQFQNNGVVDDSQLPKDRFSAERLKGVDSTLKIQPAKLEDSAVYLCASSSGRDSFSYEQYFGPGTRLTVT.

The chain links TRBV7-9 to TRBJ2-1; D uncertain. Between the trimmed V and J ends, which lost 0 bases and 8 bases, there was a span of 8 bases. This CDR3 is 13 amino acids long. Germline loops: CDR1 SEHNR, CDR2 FQNEAQ (reference sequence). The CDR3 region has the DNA TGTGCCAGCAGCTTAGCAAGTACCGATGAGCAGTTCTTC. As protein: CASSLASTDEQFF.

CDR3 protein: CASSASRTEYEQYF. The CDR3 DNA reads TGTGCCAGCAGCGCATCAAGGACAGAATACGAGCAGTACTTC. The V and J genes are TRBV7-2 and TRBJ2-7; possibly TRBD1 for D (6 bases). CDR1 is SGHTA and CDR2 is FQGNSA in the germline V gene. CDR3 size: 14 residues. Trimming shortened V by 5 bases and J by 4 bases, and 15 bases separated the two germline ends.

This clonotype was recorded a few times. The V call is TRBV7-2, the J call TRBJ1-4; D is unresolved. Germline loops: CDR1 SGHTA, CDR2 FQGNSA. The V end was cut by 5 bases, the J end by 5 bases, with 12 bases between. The CDR3 sequence is 14 residues long. CDR3 coding DNA: TGTGCCAGCAGCCAAGAGTACTCCAATGAAAAACTGTTTTTT. Its translation is CASSQEYSNEKLFF.

This chain connects TRBV5-1 to TRBJ2-2; TRBD2 matches at 12 bases. This CDR3 is built from 16 residues. Germline loops: CDR1 SGHRS, CDR2 YFSETQ. Trimming at V came to 3 bases and at J to 4 bases, leaving 4 bases not matched to a gene. CDR3 coding DNA: TGCGCCAGCAGCTCGACTAGCGGGAGATCCACCGGGGAGCTGTTTTTT. It is translated as CASSSTSGRSTGELFF.